This TCR beta chain originates from a study of T cell responses to AZD1222 COVID-19 vaccine. Study observations and caveats: The sample set comprised mostly white British donors with more females, and clonal diversity was possibly underestimated.

Libraries were prepared by immunoSEQ multiplex PCR; TCRdb keeps only in-frame clonotypes and omits some of them. Of 100,000 to 150,000 clones in the sample, around 87% were seen once. The CDR3 is 13 amino acids. From germline, CDR1 is SGDLS and CDR2 YYNGEE. Trimming removed 0 bases at V and 3 bases at J, with 7 bases between. On this clone: Its antigen is unidentified.

The receptor comes from an adult in good health. The specimen was peripheral blood, collected on day 0 of AZD1222 vaccination. This chain links TRBV9 with TRBJ2-7; D gene uncertain. CDR3 bases: TGTGCCAGCAGCGTAGGAGACAACTACGAGCAGTACTTC. Amino acid sequence: CASSVGDNYEQYF. Looking up the rest from reference TRBV9 and TRBJ2-7 gives the full variable domain: DSGVTQTPKHLITATGQRVTLRCSPRSGDLSVYWYQQSLDQGLQFLIQYYNGEERAKGNILERFSAQQFPDLHSELNLSSLELGDSALYFCASSVGDNYEQYFGPGTRLTVT.